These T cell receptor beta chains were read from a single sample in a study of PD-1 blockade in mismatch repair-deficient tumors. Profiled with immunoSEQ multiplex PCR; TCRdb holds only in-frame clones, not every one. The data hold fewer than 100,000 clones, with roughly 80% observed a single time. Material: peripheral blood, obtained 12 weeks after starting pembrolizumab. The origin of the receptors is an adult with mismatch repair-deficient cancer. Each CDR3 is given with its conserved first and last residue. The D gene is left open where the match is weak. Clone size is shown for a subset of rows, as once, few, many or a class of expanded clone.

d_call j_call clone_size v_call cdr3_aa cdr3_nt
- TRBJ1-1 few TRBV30 CAWSSGGNTEAFF TGTGCCTGGAGTTCCGGAGGGAACACTGAAGCTTTCTTT
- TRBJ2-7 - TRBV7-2 CASSRLYEQYF TGTGCCAGCAGCCGCCTCTACGAGCAGTACTTC
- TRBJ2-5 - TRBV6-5 CASSPGRETQYF TGTGCCAGCAGTCCGGGGCGGGAGACCCAGTACTTC
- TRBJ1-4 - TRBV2 CASTIGGGIEKLFF TGTGCCAGCACCATTGGGGGGGGGATCGAAAAACTGTTTTTT
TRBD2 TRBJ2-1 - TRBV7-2 CASSLWGGSSYNEQFF TGTGCCAGCAGCTTATGGGGCGGGAGCTCCTACAATGAGCAGTTCTTC
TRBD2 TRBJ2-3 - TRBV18 CASSPGLEGTDTQYF TGTGCCAGCTCACCGGGACTAGAAGGCACAGATACGCAGTATTTT
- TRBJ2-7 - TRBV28 CASSGPLYEQYF TGTGCCAGTTCAGGGCCCCTCTACGAGCAGTACTTC
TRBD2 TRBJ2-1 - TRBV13 CASSLGAPGLANEQFF TGTGCCAGCAGCTTGGGGGCCCCGGGACTAGCGAATGAGCAGTTCTTC
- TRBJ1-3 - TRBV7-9 CASSLTGSPRDENTIYF TGTGCCAGCAGCTTAACAGGTTCGCCCCGGGATGAAAACACCATATATTTT
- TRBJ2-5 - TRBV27 CASSLGGVAGTQYF TGTGCCAGCAGCCTTGGGGGCGTAGCGGGGACCCAGTACTTC
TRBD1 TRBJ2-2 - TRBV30 CAWSTEGTGGTGELFF TGTGCCTGGAGTACTGAAGGGACAGGGGGCACCGGGGAGCTGTTTTTT
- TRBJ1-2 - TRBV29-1 CSVAQGWGGYGYTF TGCAGCGTTGCCCAGGGTTGGGGCGGCTATGGCTACACCTTC
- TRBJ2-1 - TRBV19 CASSISWRYNEQFF TGTGCCAGTAGTATTAGTTGGCGCTACAATGAGCAGTTCTTC
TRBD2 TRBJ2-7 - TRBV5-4 CASTSGSYEQYF TGTGCCAGCACCAGCGGGAGCTACGAGCAGTACTTC
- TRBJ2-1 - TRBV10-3 CAISEGRVEYNEQFF TGTGCCATCAGTGAGGGCAGGGTGGAATACAATGAGCAGTTCTTC
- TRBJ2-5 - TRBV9 CASSVSTGRETQYF TGTGCCAGCAGCGTATCAACGGGGCGGGAGACCCAGTACTTC
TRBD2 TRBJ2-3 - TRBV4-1 CASSQVRAGVADTQYF TGCGCCAGCAGCCAAGTGCGAGCGGGAGTTGCAGATACGCAGTATTTT
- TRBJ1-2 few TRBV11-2 CASSRGFNYGYTF TGTGCCAGCAGCCGAGGATTTAACTATGGCTACACCTTC
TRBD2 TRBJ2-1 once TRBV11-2 CASSLPSGGGHNEQFF TGTGCCAGCAGCCTTCCTAGCGGGGGGGGGCACAATGAGCAGTTCTTC
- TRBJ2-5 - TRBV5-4 CASSPPGPQETQYF TGTGCCAGCAGCCCCCCGGGACCCCAAGAGACCCAGTACTTC
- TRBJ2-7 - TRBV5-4 CASSFGLSEQYF TGTGCCAGCAGCTTCGGCCTCAGCGAGCAGTACTTC
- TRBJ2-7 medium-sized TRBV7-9 CASSSNYYEQYF TGTGCCAGCAGCTCCAACTACTACGAGCAGTACTTC
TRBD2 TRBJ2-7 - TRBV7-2 CASSPGPGLAYEQYF TGTGCCAGCAGCCCCGGGCCGGGACTAGCCTACGAGCAGTACTTC
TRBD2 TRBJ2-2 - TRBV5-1 CASSLTSGSVAGELFF TGCGCCAGCAGCCTCACTAGCGGGAGTGTCGCCGGGGAGCTGTTTTTT
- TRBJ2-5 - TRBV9 CASSWTVSETQYF TGTGCCAGCAGCTGGACAGTTTCAGAGACCCAGTACTTC
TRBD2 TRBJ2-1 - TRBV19 CASSTLGTSGSYEQFF TGTGCCAGTAGTACCCTCGGGACTAGCGGGAGCTATGAGCAGTTCTTC
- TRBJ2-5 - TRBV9 CASSEETRQETQYF TGTGCCAGCAGCGAAGAGACACGACAAGAGACCCAGTACTTC
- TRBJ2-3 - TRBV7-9 CASSLPGTYENTQYF TGTGCCAGCAGCTTACCCGGGACTTATGAGAATACGCAGTATTTT
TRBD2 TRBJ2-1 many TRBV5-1 CASSFGLAGGLGWNEQFF TGCGCCAGCAGCTTCGGACTAGCGGGAGGGCTAGGATGGAATGAGCAGTTCTTC
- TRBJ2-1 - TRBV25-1 CASTADRYNEQFF TGTGCCAGCACGGCGGACAGATACAATGAGCAGTTCTTC
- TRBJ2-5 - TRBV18 CASSRLYRERAVETQYF TGTGCCAGCTCTCGACTATACCGGGAGAGGGCTGTGGAGACCCAGTACTTC
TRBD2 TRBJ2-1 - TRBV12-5 CASGAAGGNNEQFF TGTGCTAGTGGCGCAGCGGGAGGCAACAATGAGCAGTTCTTC
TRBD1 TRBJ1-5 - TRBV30 CAWNTGVGQPQHF TGTGCCTGGAACACAGGGGTTGGTCAGCCCCAGCATTTT
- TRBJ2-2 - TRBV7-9 CASSLFHNGRINTGELFF TGTGCCAGCAGCTTGTTCCACAATGGCAGGATTAACACCGGGGAGCTGTTTTTT
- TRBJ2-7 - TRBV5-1 CASSWGPTYEQYF TGCGCCAGCAGCTGGGGCCCTACCTACGAGCAGTACTTC
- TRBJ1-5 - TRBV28 CASSFVPEQPQHF TGTGCCAGCAGTTTCGTCCCGGAGCAGCCCCAGCATTTT
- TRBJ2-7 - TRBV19 CASSIDPRYEQYF TGTGCCAGTAGTATAGATCCGAGGTACGAGCAGTACTTC